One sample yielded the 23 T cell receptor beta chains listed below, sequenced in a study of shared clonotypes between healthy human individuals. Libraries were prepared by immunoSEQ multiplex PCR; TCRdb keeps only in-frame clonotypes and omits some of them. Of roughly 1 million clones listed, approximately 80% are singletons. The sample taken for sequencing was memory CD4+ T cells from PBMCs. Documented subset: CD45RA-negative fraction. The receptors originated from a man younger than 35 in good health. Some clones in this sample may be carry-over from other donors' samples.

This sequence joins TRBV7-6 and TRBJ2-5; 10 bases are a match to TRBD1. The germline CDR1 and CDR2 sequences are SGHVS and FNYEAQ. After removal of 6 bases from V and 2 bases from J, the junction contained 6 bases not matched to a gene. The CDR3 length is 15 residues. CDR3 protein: CASSRRTGGQETQYF. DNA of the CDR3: TGTGCCAGCAGTCGAAGGACAGGGGGTCAAGAGACCCAGTACTTC.

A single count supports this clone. CDR3 DNA sequence: TGTGCCAGCAGTGGCTCCGGGGCAGATACGCAGTATTTT. It codes for CASSGSGADTQYF. This chain uses TRBV6-5 with TRBJ2-3; tentative D call: TRBD2 (5 bases). V lost 5 bases, J lost 4 bases, and 10 bases lay in between. Germline V lookup: CDR1 MNHEY, CDR2 SVGAGI. The CDR3 contains 13 residues.

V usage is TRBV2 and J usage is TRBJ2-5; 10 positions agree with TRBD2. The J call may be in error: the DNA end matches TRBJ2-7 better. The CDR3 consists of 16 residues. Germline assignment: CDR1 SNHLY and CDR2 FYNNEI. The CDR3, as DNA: TGTGCCAGCAGATGGACTAGCGGAGTGGCACCCTACGAGCAGTACTTC. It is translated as CASRWTSGVAPYEQYF.

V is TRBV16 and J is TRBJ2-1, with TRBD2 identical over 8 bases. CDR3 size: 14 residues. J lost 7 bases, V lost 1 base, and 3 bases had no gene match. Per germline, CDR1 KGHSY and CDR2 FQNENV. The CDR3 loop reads CASSQYQRENEQFF. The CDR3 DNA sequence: TGTGCCAGCAGCCAATATCAGCGGGAGAATGAGCAGTTCTTC.

DNA of the CDR3: TGTGCCAGCAGAAAGCAACAGGGCACTGAAGCTTTCTTT. It yields the protein CASRKQQGTEAFF. The chain is built from TRBV27 and TRBJ1-1, with D tentatively TRBD1 (6 bases). The V end was cut by 6 bases, the J end by 4 bases, with 12 bases between. In germline, CDR1 is MNHEY, CDR2 SMNVEV (reference sequence). The CDR3 sequence is 13 residues long.

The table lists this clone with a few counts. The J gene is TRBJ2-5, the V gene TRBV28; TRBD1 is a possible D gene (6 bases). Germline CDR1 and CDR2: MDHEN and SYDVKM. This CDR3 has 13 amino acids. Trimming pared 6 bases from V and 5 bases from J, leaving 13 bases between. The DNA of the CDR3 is TGTGCCAGCAGAAACAGGGTTGGGGAGACCCAGTACTTC. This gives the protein CASRNRVGETQYF. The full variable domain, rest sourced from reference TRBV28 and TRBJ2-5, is DVKVTQSSRYLVKRTGEKVFLECVQDMDHENMFWYRQDPGLGLRLIYFSYDVKMKEKGDIPEGYSVSREKKERFSLILESASTNQTSMYLCASRNRVGETQYFGPGTRLLVL.

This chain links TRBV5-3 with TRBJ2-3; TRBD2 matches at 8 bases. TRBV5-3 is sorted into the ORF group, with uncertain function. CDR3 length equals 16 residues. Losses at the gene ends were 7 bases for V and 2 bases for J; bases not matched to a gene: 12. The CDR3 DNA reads TGTGCCAGAGGCCTGGCGGTGCGGGAGGTCACAGATACGCAGTATTTT. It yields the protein CARGLAVREVTDTQYF.

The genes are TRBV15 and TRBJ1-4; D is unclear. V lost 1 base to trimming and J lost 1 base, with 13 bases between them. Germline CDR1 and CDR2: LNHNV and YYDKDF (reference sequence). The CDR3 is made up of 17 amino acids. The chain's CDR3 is CATSRGLREGTNEKLFF. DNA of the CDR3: TGTGCCACCAGCAGAGGCCTAAGAGAGGGAACTAATGAAAAACTGTTTTTT.

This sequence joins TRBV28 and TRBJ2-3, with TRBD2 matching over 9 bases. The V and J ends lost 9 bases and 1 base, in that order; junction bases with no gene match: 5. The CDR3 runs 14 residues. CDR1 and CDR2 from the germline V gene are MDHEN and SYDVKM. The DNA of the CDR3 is TGTGCCAGTCTGGCGGGAGGGGGCACAGATACGCAGTATTTT. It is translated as CASLAGGGTDTQYF.

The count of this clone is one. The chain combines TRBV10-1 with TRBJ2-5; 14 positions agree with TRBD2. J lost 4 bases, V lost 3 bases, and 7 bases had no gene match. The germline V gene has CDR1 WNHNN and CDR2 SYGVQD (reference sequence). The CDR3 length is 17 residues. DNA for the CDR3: TGCGCCAGCAGTGACAGACTAGCGGGAGGGCCCGGAGAGACCCAGTACTTC. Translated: CASSDRLAGGPGETQYF.

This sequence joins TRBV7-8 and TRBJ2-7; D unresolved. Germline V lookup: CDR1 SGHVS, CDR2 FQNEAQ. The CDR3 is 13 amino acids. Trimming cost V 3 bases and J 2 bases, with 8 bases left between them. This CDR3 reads CASSFWRTYEQYF. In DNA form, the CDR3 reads TGTGCCAGCAGCTTTTGGAGAACCTACGAGCAGTACTTC. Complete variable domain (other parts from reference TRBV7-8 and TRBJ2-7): GAGVSQSPRYKVAKRGQDVALRCDPISGHVSLFWYQQALGQGPEFLTYFQNEAQLDKSGLPSDRFFAERPEGSVSTLKIQRTQQEDSAVYLCASSFWRTYEQYFGPGTRLTVT.

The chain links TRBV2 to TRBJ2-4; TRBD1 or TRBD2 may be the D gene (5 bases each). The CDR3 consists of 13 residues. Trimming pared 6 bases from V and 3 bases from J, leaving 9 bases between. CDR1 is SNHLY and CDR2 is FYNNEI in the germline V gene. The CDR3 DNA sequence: TGTGCCAGCAGGGGGGAGTTCAAAAACATTCAGTACTTC. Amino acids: CASRGEFKNIQYF.

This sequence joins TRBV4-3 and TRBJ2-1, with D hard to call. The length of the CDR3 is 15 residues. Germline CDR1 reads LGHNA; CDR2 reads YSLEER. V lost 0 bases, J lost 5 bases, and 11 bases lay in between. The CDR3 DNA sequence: TGCGCCAGCAGCCAAGATGACGAAACACACAATGAGCAGTTCTTC. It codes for CASSQDDETHNEQFF.

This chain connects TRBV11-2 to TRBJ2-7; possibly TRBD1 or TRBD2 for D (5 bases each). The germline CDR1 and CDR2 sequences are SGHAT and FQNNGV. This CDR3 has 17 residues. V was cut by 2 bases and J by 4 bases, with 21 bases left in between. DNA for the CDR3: TGTGCCAGCAGCTTAACGTACGGGGCCGAGTTTAGTTACGAGCAGTACTTC. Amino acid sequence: CASSLTYGAEFSYEQYF. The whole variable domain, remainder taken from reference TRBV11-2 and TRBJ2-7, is EAGVAQSPRYKIIEKRQSVAFWCNPISGHATLYWYQQILGQGPKLLIQFQNNGVVDDSQLPKDRFSAERLKGVDSTLKIQPAKLEDSAVYLCASSLTYGAEFSYEQYFGPGTRLTVT.

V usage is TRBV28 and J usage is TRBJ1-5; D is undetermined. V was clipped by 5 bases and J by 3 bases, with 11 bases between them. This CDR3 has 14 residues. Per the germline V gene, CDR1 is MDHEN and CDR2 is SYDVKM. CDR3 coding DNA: TGTGCCAGCAGTCTAATATCGGACAATCAGCCCCAGCATTTT. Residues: CASSLISDNQPQHF.

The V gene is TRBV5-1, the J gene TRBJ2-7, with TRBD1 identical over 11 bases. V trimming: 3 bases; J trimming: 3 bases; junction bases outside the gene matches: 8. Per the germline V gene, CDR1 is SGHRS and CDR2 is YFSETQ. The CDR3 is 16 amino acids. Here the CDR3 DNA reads TGCGCCAGCAGCTGGGCAAAGGACAGGGGGCTCTACGAGCAGTACTTC. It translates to CASSWAKDRGLYEQYF.

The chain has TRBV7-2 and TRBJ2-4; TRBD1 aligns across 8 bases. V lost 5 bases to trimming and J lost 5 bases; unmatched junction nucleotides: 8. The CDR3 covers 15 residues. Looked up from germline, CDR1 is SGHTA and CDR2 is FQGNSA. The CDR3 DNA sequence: TGTGCCAGCAGCCGACAGGGGTCGACCCAAAACATTCAGTACTTC. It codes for CASSRQGSTQNIQYF. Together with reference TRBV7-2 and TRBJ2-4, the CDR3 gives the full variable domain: GAGVSQSPSNKVTEKGKDVELRCDPISGHTALYWYRQSLGQGLEFLIYFQGNSAPDKSGLPSDRFSAERTGGSVSTLTIQRTQQEDSAVYLCASSRQGSTQNIQYFGAGTRLSVL.

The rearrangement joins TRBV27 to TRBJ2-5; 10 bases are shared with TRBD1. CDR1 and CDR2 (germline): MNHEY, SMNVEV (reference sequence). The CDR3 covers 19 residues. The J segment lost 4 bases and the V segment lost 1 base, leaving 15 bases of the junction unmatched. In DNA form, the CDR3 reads TGTGCCAGCAGTTTATTTGGGGGACAGGGGCTCCTCGATCGAGAGACCCAGTACTTC. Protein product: CASSLFGGQGLLDRETQYF.

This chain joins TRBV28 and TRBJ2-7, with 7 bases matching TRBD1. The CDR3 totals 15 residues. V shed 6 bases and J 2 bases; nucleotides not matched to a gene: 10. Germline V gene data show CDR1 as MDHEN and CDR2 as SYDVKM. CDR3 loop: CASRSSGTVTYEQYF. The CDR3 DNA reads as TGTGCCAGCAGAAGCTCCGGGACAGTCACCTACGAGCAGTACTTC.

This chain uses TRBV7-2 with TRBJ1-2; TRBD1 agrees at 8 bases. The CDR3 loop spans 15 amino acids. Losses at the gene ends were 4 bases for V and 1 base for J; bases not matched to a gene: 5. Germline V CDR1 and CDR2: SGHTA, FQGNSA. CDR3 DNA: TGTGCCAGCAGCTACACAACAGGGGGTAACTATGGCTACACCTTC. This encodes CASSYTTGGNYGYTF.

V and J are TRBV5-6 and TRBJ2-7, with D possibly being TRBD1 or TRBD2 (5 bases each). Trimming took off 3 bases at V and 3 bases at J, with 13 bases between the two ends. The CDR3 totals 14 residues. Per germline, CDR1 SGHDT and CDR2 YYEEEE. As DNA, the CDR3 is TGTGCCAGCAGCTCGCTTCGGGACGTCTACGAGCAGTACTTC. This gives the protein CASSSLRDVYEQYF.

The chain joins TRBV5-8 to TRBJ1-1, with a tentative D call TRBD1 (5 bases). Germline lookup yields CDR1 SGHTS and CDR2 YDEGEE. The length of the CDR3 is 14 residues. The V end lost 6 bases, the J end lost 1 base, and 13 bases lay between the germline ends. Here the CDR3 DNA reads TGTGCCAGCACCCGACAGCAGCGGAACACTGAAGCTTTCTTT. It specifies CASTRQQRNTEAFF.

CDR3 in amino acids: CASSSLGSAGTGELFF. CDR3 sequence (DNA): TGTGCCAGCAGCTCCCTCGGTAGCGCTGGGACCGGGGAGCTGTTTTTT. This chain uses TRBV7-3 with TRBJ2-2; the D gene is possibly TRBD2 (5 bases). The CDR3 consists of 16 residues. Deletions cut 4 bases from V and 5 bases from J, with 17 bases between. The V gene's germline CDR1 is SGHTA and CDR2 FQGTGA.